This T cell receptor (beta chain) was documented in a study of cytomegalovirus exposure and HLA in healthy donors. General study results and limits: Later analysis identified a missense DCLRE1C variant that was linked to TCR beta V- and J-gene trimming. Immune exposure information comprised only CMV serostatus.

Germline CDR1 and CDR2: LNHDA and SQIVND (reference sequence). The V and J ends lost 5 bases and 6 bases, in that order; junction bases with no gene match: 12. The CDR3 spans 16 residues. PCR employed 60 Vbeta and 13 Jbeta primers. Libraries were prepared by immunoSEQ multiplex PCR; TCRdb keeps only in-frame clonotypes and omits some of them. This sample has around 99,000 clones, with roughly 69% found just once. Turning to this clone: Its antigen remains unidentified.

The chain joins TRBV19 to TRBJ2-3; 9 nucleotides match TRBD2. Sequencing was performed on PBMCs. The TCR was taken from a woman between 25 and 40 years old in good health and CMV-seronegative. CDR3 loop: CASSSPSGTRRDTQYF. For the CDR3, the DNA is TGTGCCAGTAGTTCTCCTAGCGGGACGCGTCGGGATACGCAGTATTTT.